This is a list of T cell receptor beta chains from one sample in a study of T cells after yellow fever vaccination. TCRdb re-called the 5' RACE reads with MiXCR, one entry per CDR3 protein. Of about 360,000 distinct CDR3 sequences in the sample, roughly 6.1% are singletons; the top ten hold roughly 15%. Sample: PBMCs, taken 5 days after the yellow fever booster vaccination. The receptor set was obtained from a man aged 30-40 years who received the YFV17D yellow fever vaccine. The CDR3 runs from the conserved cysteine through the conserved F or W. The D gene is left open where the match is weak. Size is omitted from some rows. Given values are once, few, many or a class for expanded clones.

J,V,D,size,DNA,CDR3
TRBJ2-1,TRBV12-3/TRBV12-4,.,many,TGTGCCAGCAGTGTGGACAGTAGCTCCTACAATGAGCAGTTCTTC,CASSVDSSSYNEQFF
TRBJ2-5,TRBV6-1,.,many,TGTGCCAGCAGAAGGGGCGGCGGGATCCAAGAGACCCAGTACTTC,CASRRGGGIQETQYF
TRBJ2-1,TRBV5-1,.,many,TGCGCCAGCAGCGACTCAGGGAATGAGCAGTTCTTC,CASSDSGNEQFF
TRBJ2-2,TRBV6-5,.,many,TGTGCCAGCAGTTACTTTGGATATTCGGGGGAGCTGTTTTTT,CASSYFGYSGELFF
TRBJ2-3,TRBV29-1,.,few,TGCAGCGCCCTTAGCGGCTCCACAGATACGCAGTATTTT,CSALSGSTDTQYF
TRBJ1-3,TRBV7-2,.,.,TGTGCCAGCAGGATAACTGGAAACACCATATATTTT,CASRITGNTIYF
TRBJ2-1,TRBV6-2/TRBV6-3,TRBD2,.,TGTGCCAGCAGTAACCTCGGGACTAGCACCGAGCTTGGGTTCTTC,CASSNLGTSTELGFF
TRBJ2-5,TRBV7-2,TRBD2,few,TGTGCCACCAGGTGGCTAGCGGGGGCCCAGTACTTC,CATRWLAGAQYF
TRBJ2-2,TRBV29-1,TRBD1,many,TGCAGCGTTGGGGCAGGGGGAAGGACCGGGGAGCTGTTTTTT,CSVGAGGRTGELFF
TRBJ1-2,TRBV6-5,.,.,TGTGCCAGCAGTTACTCGGTACTTGCCTATGGCTACACCTTC,CASSYSVLAYGYTF
TRBJ2-1,TRBV5-1,TRBD2,many,TGCGCCAGCAGCTCGGGACTAGCGGGAGAAATGCGGGAGCAGTTCTTC,CASSSGLAGEMREQFF
TRBJ2-7,TRBV6-1,.,few,TGTGCCAGTTCTCAAACCCCGGACGGATTGACCTACGAGCAGTACTTC,CASSQTPDGLTYEQYF
TRBJ1-4,TRBV7-2,.,few,TGTGCCAGCAGCCTAGTCCAGGGTTACGAAAAACTGTTTTTT,CASSLVQGYEKLFF
TRBJ2-1,TRBV5-6,.,.,TGTGCCAGCAGCTTCGCCATCTACAATGAGCAGTTCTTC,CASSFAIYNEQFF
TRBJ2-3,TRBV3-1,.,few,TGTGCCAGCAGCCAAGATGGCCCAAGTACGCAGTATTTT,CASSQDGPSTQYF
TRBJ2-7,TRBV20-1,.,.,TGCAGTGCCGAGCCTCCGGGACATCTCTCCTACGAGCAGTACTTC,CSAEPPGHLSYEQYF
TRBJ1-2,TRBV7-8,.,many,TGTGCCAGCAGCTCCCATACAGGAGACGGTGGACGCTACACCTTC,CASSSHTGDGGRYTF
TRBJ2-2,TRBV7-2,.,few,TGTGCCAGCAGCTGGGACAAACTAATACTCACCGGGGAGCTGTTTTTT,CASSWDKLILTGELFF
TRBJ2-1,TRBV20-1,TRBD2,few,TGCAGTGCTACTCCCCCGGCTAGCGGGCACCACAATGAGCAGTTCTTC,CSATPPASGHHNEQFF
TRBJ2-1,TRBV5-1,TRBD2,few,TGCGCCAGCAGCGCCGGGACTAGCGGGAGTAAACACAATGAGCAGTTCTTC,CASSAGTSGSKHNEQFF
TRBJ2-1,TRBV12-3/TRBV12-4,.,few,TGTGCCAGCAGTCCCCGACTCGACCAACTCTCCTACAATGAGCAGTTCTTC,CASSPRLDQLSYNEQFF
TRBJ1-2,TRBV29-1,.,few,TGCAGCGTAGCCAAGAGGCTAGGAGACTATGGCTACACCTTC,CSVAKRLGDYGYTF
TRBJ1-1,TRBV28,TRBD1,few,TGTGCCAGCAGTTTACCGCAGGGGGCGAACACTGAAGCTTTCTTT,CASSLPQGANTEAFF
TRBJ1-2,TRBV7-2,.,few,TGTGCCAGCAGCTCTCCGGACAGAGCTAACTATGGCTACACCTTC,CASSSPDRANYGYTF
TRBJ2-1,TRBV7-2,TRBD1,few,TGTGCCAGCACCATATGGGGACAGGGAAGTAATGAGCAGTTCTTC,CASTIWGQGSNEQFF
TRBJ2-3,TRBV7-2,.,.,TGTGCCAGCAGCCCTCTTGGTACGCAGTATTTT,CASSPLGTQYF
TRBJ2-6,TRBV20-1,TRBD1,.,TGCAGTGCTAGAGAAAGCGGGACAGGGCTCTACTCTGGGGCCAACGTCCTGACTTTC,CSARESGTGLYSGANVLTF
TRBJ1-1,TRBV28,TRBD1,few,TGTGCCAGCAGCAGCTCGGGGACAGGGGGGCCTGAAGCTTTCTTT,CASSSSGTGGPEAFF
TRBJ2-6,TRBV5-1,.,many,TGCGCCAGCAGCTTGACGGCGGGGGCCAACGTCCTGACTTTC,CASSLTAGANVLTF
TRBJ2-1,TRBV20-1,.,.,TGCAGTGCTAGGGGAGAAGGGACCTACAATGAGCAGTTCTTC,CSARGEGTYNEQFF
TRBJ2-3,TRBV9,.,few,TGTGCCAGCAGCGTAGCCGGGAACCCAGATACGCAGTATTTT,CASSVAGNPDTQYF
TRBJ2-5,TRBV5-4,.,.,TGTGCCAGCAGCTTGCATCCGGGACACCGGGAGACCCAGTACTTC,CASSLHPGHRETQYF
TRBJ2-3,TRBV27,TRBD2,few,TGTGCCAGCAGCTCTCCGCGGGAGAGTAGCACAGATACGCAGTATTTT,CASSSPRESSTDTQYF
TRBJ2-3,TRBV11-2,TRBD1,.,TGTGCCAGCAGCAAACAAATGACAGGGGCCTTCACAGATACGCAGTATTTT,CASSKQMTGAFTDTQYF
TRBJ2-1,TRBV5-1,.,many,TGCGCCAGCAGCCCATTGGGAAACAATGAGCAGTTCTTC,CASSPLGNNEQFF
TRBJ1-5,TRBV15,.,many,TGTGCCACCAGCGCGGGCCCTAATCAGCCCCAGCATTTT,CATSAGPNQPQHF
TRBJ2-5,TRBV7-2,.,many,TGTGCCAGCAGCTTAGCTCGGGAGAGGGAGACCCAGTACTTC,CASSLARERETQYF
TRBJ2-5,TRBV4-3,.,few,TGCGCCAGCAGCCCGGGCCCGACTGGTGGGACCCAGTACTTC,CASSPGPTGGTQYF
TRBJ2-3,TRBV7-2,.,many,TGTGCCAGCAGAGGACTTAACACAGATACGCAGTATTTT,CASRGLNTDTQYF
TRBJ2-1,TRBV27,.,many,TGTGCCAGCTGGCCGGGAGTTGGTGAGCAGTTCTTC,CASWPGVGEQFF
TRBJ2-3,TRBV20-1,.,.,TGCAGTGCCAACGTAAGAGCGGCCAGCACAGATACGCAGTATTTT,CSANVRAASTDTQYF
TRBJ2-1,TRBV7-2,.,many,TGTGCCAGCAGTCGTTACGGGAGTGTCAATGAGCAGTTCTTC,CASSRYGSVNEQFF
TRBJ2-7,TRBV5-1,.,many,TGCGCCAGCAGCTTGGCCATCGGTAACGAGCAGTACTTC,CASSLAIGNEQYF
TRBJ2-7,TRBV6-2/TRBV6-3,TRBD2,.,TGTGCCAGCAAGTCGGGAGGGCCGCGGTACGAGCAGTACTTC,CASKSGGPRYEQYF
TRBJ2-1,TRBV20-1,TRBD2,many,TGCAGTGCTGGTCCTAGCGGACAATACAATGAGCAGTTCTTC,CSAGPSGQYNEQFF
TRBJ2-5,TRBV30,.,.,TGTGCCTGGAGTGTGTTGGGGGGAGAGACCCAGTACTTC,CAWSVLGGETQYF
TRBJ2-1,TRBV30,.,many,TGTGCCTGGAGTGAAGGGACGTACAATGAGCAGTTCTTC,CAWSEGTYNEQFF
TRBJ2-5,TRBV3-1,.,few,TGTGCCAGCAGCCCGAGTGGGGGGATTCAAGAGACCCAGTACTTC,CASSPSGGIQETQYF